This TCR beta chain is drawn from a study of CD8 T cells in ankylosing spondylitis. For this clonotype: Its antigen is unknown.

TCRdb independently ran MiXCR on the 5' RACE reads; one entry per CDR3 protein. The data show 300,000 to 350,000 distinct CDR3 sequences, approximately 15% seen once. Overall study findings and caveats: Earlier literature documents some of the motif variants in reactive arthritis synovial fluid and blood. It was reported that disease-linked clones were significantly enriched in matched ankylosing spondylitis synovial fluid. A motif in TCR beta, a set of roughly 8 highly homologous variants, appeared characteristic of ankylosing spondylitis blood.

Losses at the gene ends were 2 bases for V and 0 bases for J; bases not matched to a gene: 6. CDR1 MGHRA and CDR2 YSYEKL come from the germline V gene. This CDR3 spans 17 amino acids. This receptor was obtained from a male donor with ankylosing spondylitis or in good health (not recorded which). The V gene is TRBV4-1, the J gene TRBJ2-2; 7 bases map to TRBD2. The sequenced sample consisted of blood, either unsorted or a sorted T cell fraction (not recorded which). CDR3 sequence: CASSQPTSGANTGELFF. The CDR3 coding sequence is TGCGCCAGCAGCCAACCCACCAGCGGGGCGAACACCGGGGAGCTGTTTTTT.